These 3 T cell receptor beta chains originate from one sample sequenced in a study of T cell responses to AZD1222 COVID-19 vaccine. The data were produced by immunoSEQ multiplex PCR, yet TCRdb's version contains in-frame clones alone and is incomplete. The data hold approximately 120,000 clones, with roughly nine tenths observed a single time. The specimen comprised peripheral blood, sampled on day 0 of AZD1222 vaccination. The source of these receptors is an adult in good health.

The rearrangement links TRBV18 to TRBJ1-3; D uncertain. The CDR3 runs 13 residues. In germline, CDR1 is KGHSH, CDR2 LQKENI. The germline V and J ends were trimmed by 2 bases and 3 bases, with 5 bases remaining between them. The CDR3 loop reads CASSPGSGNTIYF. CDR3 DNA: TGTGCCAGCTCACCAGGGAGTGGAAACACCATATATTTT.

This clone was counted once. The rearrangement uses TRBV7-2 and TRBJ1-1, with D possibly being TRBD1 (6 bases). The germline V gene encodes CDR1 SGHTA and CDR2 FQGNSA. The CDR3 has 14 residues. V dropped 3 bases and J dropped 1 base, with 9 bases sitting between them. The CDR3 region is CASSFRGRNTEAFF. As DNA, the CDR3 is TGTGCCAGCAGCTTCAGGGGTAGGAACACTGAAGCTTTCTTT.

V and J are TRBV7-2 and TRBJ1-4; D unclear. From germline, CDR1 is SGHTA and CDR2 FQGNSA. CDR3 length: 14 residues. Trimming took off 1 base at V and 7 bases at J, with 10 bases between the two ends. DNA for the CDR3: TGTGCCAGCAGCTTAGTGGGTTTTGGTGAAAAACTGTTTTTT. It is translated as CASSLVGFGEKLFF.